This is a list of T cell receptor beta chains from one sample in a study of liver allograft versus peripheral blood T cells. In TCRdb, the reads were re-called with MiXCR into one record per CDR3 protein. The sample consists of about 3,500 distinct CDR3 sequences, approximately 15% of them appearing once. These receptors were collected from a human patient who had a liver transplant. The graft donor may be the source of some T cells. Each CDR3 is given with its conserved first and last residue. D genes are given only for firm matches. Clone size, where shown, is once, few, many, or a class for clones that have expanded.

d_gene: TRBD2; v_gene: TRBV24-1; j_gene: TRBJ2-5; abundance: medium-sized; CDR3nt: TGTGCCACCAGTGGGTCGGCGGGAGACCAAGAGACCCAGTACTTC; CDR3aa: CATSGSAGDQETQYF
d_gene: TRBD1; v_gene: TRBV12-3/TRBV12-4; j_gene: TRBJ2-6; abundance: many; CDR3nt: TGTGCCAGCAATGGGGACAGCTCTGGGGCCAACGTCCTGACTTTC; CDR3aa: CASNGDSSGANVLTF
d_gene: NA; v_gene: TRBV20-1; j_gene: TRBJ1-2; abundance: NA; CDR3nt: TGCAGTGCTAGCGGGGCGTCAGGCTACACCTTC; CDR3aa: CSASGASGYTF
d_gene: TRBD1; v_gene: TRBV6-5; j_gene: TRBJ1-2; abundance: medium-sized; CDR3nt: TGTGCCAGCAGCCTACACGGGACAGGAGGGTTATATGGCTACACCTTC; CDR3aa: CASSLHGTGGLYGYTF
d_gene: NA; v_gene: TRBV28; j_gene: TRBJ1-6; abundance: large; CDR3nt: TGTGCCAGCAGTTTACTTCAGGGGAATTCACCCCTCCACTTT; CDR3aa: CASSLLQGNSPLHF
d_gene: NA; v_gene: TRBV19; j_gene: TRBJ2-1; abundance: medium-sized; CDR3nt: TGTGCCAGTAGTATTGGTGGGGGTCGAGCCTACAATGAGCAGTTCTTC; CDR3aa: CASSIGGGRAYNEQFF
d_gene: NA; v_gene: TRBV6-5; j_gene: TRBJ2-5; abundance: medium-sized; CDR3nt: TGTGCCAGCAGGCGAACCGGGACCCTAGGGGAGACCCAGTACTTC; CDR3aa: CASRRTGTLGETQYF
d_gene: NA; v_gene: TRBV11-2; j_gene: TRBJ2-7; abundance: medium-sized; CDR3nt: TGTGCCAGCAGCTTAGTTGAGGGAAGCGAGCAGTACTTC; CDR3aa: CASSLVEGSEQYF
d_gene: TRBD2; v_gene: TRBV5-6; j_gene: TRBJ2-2; abundance: medium-sized; CDR3nt: TGTGCCAGCAGCTTGGGCGGGAGGGCGGACACCGGGGAGCTGTTTTTT; CDR3aa: CASSLGGRADTGELFF
d_gene: NA; v_gene: TRBV5-4; j_gene: TRBJ2-2; abundance: medium-sized; CDR3nt: TGTGCCAGCAGCTTGGAACGGGACACCGGGGAGCTGTTTTTT; CDR3aa: CASSLERDTGELFF
d_gene: TRBD1; v_gene: TRBV12-3/TRBV12-4; j_gene: TRBJ2-1; abundance: many; CDR3nt: TGTGCCAGCAGCCCTTGGACAGGGGGATACGATGAGCAGTTCTTC; CDR3aa: CASSPWTGGYDEQFF
d_gene: TRBD1; v_gene: TRBV30; j_gene: TRBJ2-5; abundance: few; CDR3nt: TGTGCCTGGAGGAGGCAGGGGGACCAAGAGACCCAGTACTTC; CDR3aa: CAWRRQGDQETQYF
d_gene: NA; v_gene: TRBV15; j_gene: TRBJ1-6; abundance: medium-sized; CDR3nt: TGTGCCACCAGCAGAGATTTGGGGGGCTCCTTTAATTCACCCCTCCACTTT; CDR3aa: CATSRDLGGSFNSPLHF
d_gene: NA; v_gene: TRBV30; j_gene: TRBJ1-4; abundance: medium-sized; CDR3nt: TGTGCCTGGAGTGTCCAAAACAGGGTCAGAGAAAAACTGTTTTTT; CDR3aa: CAWSVQNRVREKLFF
d_gene: NA; v_gene: TRBV6-5; j_gene: TRBJ2-7; abundance: medium-sized; CDR3nt: TGTGCCAGCAGTTACGGCCCCTGGGCCTACGAGCAGTACTTC; CDR3aa: CASSYGPWAYEQYF
d_gene: TRBD1; v_gene: TRBV20-1; j_gene: TRBJ1-2; abundance: NA; CDR3nt: TGCAGTGCGGTGGACAGGAACTATGGCTACACCTTC; CDR3aa: CSAVDRNYGYTF
d_gene: NA; v_gene: TRBV20-1; j_gene: TRBJ1-1; abundance: NA; CDR3nt: TGCAGTGCTGCCTCGGGGACTGAAGCTTTCTTT; CDR3aa: CSAASGTEAFF
d_gene: TRBD2; v_gene: TRBV28; j_gene: TRBJ2-1; abundance: medium-sized; CDR3nt: TGTGCCAGCAGTTCCAGAGGACTAGCGGGAAACAATGAGCAGTTCTTC; CDR3aa: CASSSRGLAGNNEQFF
d_gene: NA; v_gene: TRBV6-5; j_gene: TRBJ1-1; abundance: medium-sized; CDR3nt: TGTGCCAGCAGCCGAGAGCGGTACACTGAAGCTTTCTTT; CDR3aa: CASSRERYTEAFF
d_gene: NA; v_gene: TRBV7-9; j_gene: TRBJ1-1; abundance: medium-sized; CDR3nt: TGTGCCAGCAGCCCCCTCGGGGGTTCTGAAGCTTTCTTT; CDR3aa: CASSPLGGSEAFF
d_gene: NA; v_gene: TRBV20-1; j_gene: TRBJ2-1; abundance: many; CDR3nt: TGCAGTGCTAGAGGTACTGTAGGGTTGAGCTCCTACAATGAGCAGTTCTTC; CDR3aa: CSARGTVGLSSYNEQFF
d_gene: NA; v_gene: TRBV6-6; j_gene: TRBJ1-5; abundance: medium-sized; CDR3nt: TGTGCCAGCAGTCCTAACAGCTTTGCACTACCCAGCAATCAGCCCCAGCATTTT; CDR3aa: CASSPNSFALPSNQPQHF
d_gene: NA; v_gene: TRBV6-1; j_gene: TRBJ1-2; abundance: medium-sized; CDR3nt: TGTGCCAGCAGTGAAGGATGGAGTCGGCGGTATGGCTACACCTTC; CDR3aa: CASSEGWSRRYGYTF
d_gene: NA; v_gene: TRBV14; j_gene: TRBJ1-2; abundance: medium-sized; CDR3nt: TGTGCCAGCAGCCAAGTGTTTAACTATGGCTACACCTTC; CDR3aa: CASSQVFNYGYTF
d_gene: NA; v_gene: TRBV20-1; j_gene: TRBJ1-5; abundance: few; CDR3nt: TGCAGTGCTATGACCGATAGCAATCAGCCCCAGCATTTT; CDR3aa: CSAMTDSNQPQHF
d_gene: NA; v_gene: TRBV12-3/TRBV12-4; j_gene: TRBJ1-5; abundance: NA; CDR3nt: TGTGCCAGTTTAAGGGGCAGTCTTAATCAGCCCCAGCATTTT; CDR3aa: CASLRGSLNQPQHF
d_gene: NA; v_gene: TRBV6-5; j_gene: TRBJ1-1; abundance: large; CDR3nt: TGTGCCAGCAGCATAACAGTGAACACTGAAGCTTTCTTT; CDR3aa: CASSITVNTEAFF
d_gene: NA; v_gene: TRBV28; j_gene: TRBJ2-2; abundance: NA; CDR3nt: TGTGCCAGCAGTACAGGGTCTGGTGCCGGGGAGCTGTTTTTT; CDR3aa: CASSTGSGAGELFF
d_gene: NA; v_gene: TRBV6-1; j_gene: TRBJ1-2; abundance: large; CDR3nt: TGTGCCAGCAGTGAACGGGCGGCCCAAGATGGCTACACCTTC; CDR3aa: CASSERAAQDGYTF
d_gene: NA; v_gene: TRBV18; j_gene: TRBJ1-5; abundance: medium-sized; CDR3nt: TGTGCCAGCTCGCCAACCCAGGGCGGGCCCCAGCATTTT; CDR3aa: CASSPTQGGPQHF
d_gene: NA; v_gene: TRBV9; j_gene: TRBJ2-7; abundance: NA; CDR3nt: TGTGCCAGCAGCGCTCACGCCGCGTCCCCAGGGGCATCCGAGCAGTACTTC; CDR3aa: CASSAHAASPGASEQYF
d_gene: NA; v_gene: TRBV6-1; j_gene: TRBJ1-5; abundance: medium-sized; CDR3nt: TGTGCCAGCAGTGAAGAAGGAGGGTTTAGCAATCAGCCCCAGCATTTT; CDR3aa: CASSEEGGFSNQPQHF
d_gene: TRBD1; v_gene: TRBV6-5; j_gene: TRBJ1-4; abundance: many; CDR3nt: TGTGCCAGCAGTTACTCGAGGGACAGACGGGAAAAACTGTTTTTT; CDR3aa: CASSYSRDRREKLFF
d_gene: NA; v_gene: TRBV5-4; j_gene: TRBJ2-2; abundance: medium-sized; CDR3nt: TGTGCCAGCAGCTTGGCCTTCATGGACACCGGGGAGCTGTTTTTT; CDR3aa: CASSLAFMDTGELFF
d_gene: NA; v_gene: TRBV12-3/TRBV12-4; j_gene: TRBJ2-2; abundance: many; CDR3nt: TGTGCCAGCAGTTCGGCTCACACGAACACCGGGGAGCTGTTTTTT; CDR3aa: CASSSAHTNTGELFF
d_gene: NA; v_gene: TRBV11-1; j_gene: TRBJ2-3; abundance: medium-sized; CDR3nt: TGTGCCAGCATGAGAGAAGTCACAGATACGCAGTATTTT; CDR3aa: CASMREVTDTQYF
d_gene: NA; v_gene: TRBV28; j_gene: TRBJ2-4; abundance: medium-sized; CDR3nt: TGTGCCAGCAGTTCGGGAGCGGGCAAAAACATTCAGTACTTC; CDR3aa: CASSSGAGKNIQYF
d_gene: NA; v_gene: TRBV9; j_gene: TRBJ1-4; abundance: NA; CDR3nt: TGTGCCAGCAGCCCCCACGGGGGTTATAATGAAAAACTGTTTTTT; CDR3aa: CASSPHGGYNEKLFF
d_gene: TRBD1; v_gene: TRBV10-3; j_gene: TRBJ1-2; abundance: medium-sized; CDR3nt: TGTGCCATCAGCCCCAGGGGGGTTCATGGCTACACCTTC; CDR3aa: CAISPRGVHGYTF
d_gene: TRBD1; v_gene: TRBV6-5; j_gene: TRBJ2-1; abundance: medium-sized; CDR3nt: TGTGCCAGCAGAAAGACAGGGCTCTCCTACAATGAGCAGTTCTTC; CDR3aa: CASRKTGLSYNEQFF
d_gene: NA; v_gene: TRBV2; j_gene: TRBJ2-1; abundance: NA; CDR3nt: TGTGCCAGCAGTGAAGCGAAGACAGTGACCTACAATGAGCAGTTCTTC; CDR3aa: CASSEAKTVTYNEQFF
d_gene: TRBD1; v_gene: TRBV6-6; j_gene: TRBJ1-1; abundance: medium-sized; CDR3nt: TGTGCCAGCAGTCTCCTCGGGACAGGGAACACTGAAGCTTTCTTT; CDR3aa: CASSLLGTGNTEAFF